This T cell receptor (beta chain) was recorded in a study of cytomegalovirus exposure and HLA in healthy donors. Study context: Of all 400 or so donors who were genotyped, about 80% belonged to the Caucasian-associated ancestry cluster.

The study ran its PCR with 60 Vbeta and 13 Jbeta primers. Assay used: immunoSEQ multiplex PCR; TCRdb lists only in-frame clones, some missing. The repertoire holds tens of thousands of clones, with 84% as singletons. Worth noting for this clone: Its target is not known.

Trimming pared 1 base from V and 5 bases from J, leaving 11 bases between. The CDR3 consists of 14 residues. The germline V gene has CDR1 PRHDT and CDR2 FYEKMQ (reference sequence). Broader study findings: Previous analysis showed most TCR beta V segments were productive about 90% or about 30% of the time.

This TCR came from a woman younger than 35 in good health and CMV-seropositive. This chain links TRBV13 with TRBJ1-2; D not resolved. Sequences were obtained from PBMCs. The CDR3 nucleotides read TGTGCCAGCAGCTTAGTGGTGGCTGGTTATGGCTACACCTTC. Amino acid sequence: CASSLVVAGYGYTF.